Below, 13 T cell receptor beta chains from the same sample are listed, as sequenced in a study of human T cells and chemical hapten exposure. Time point specified: pre-sensitization, week 0. Treatment described: therapeutic diphenylcyclopropenone sensitization with weekly scalp DPC. TCRdb itself ran the RACE reads through MiXCR, one entry per CDR3 protein. The profile shows more than 300,000 distinct CDR3 sequences, 5.1% of them singletons. The material was whole blood, obtained in connection with sensitization to the hapten diphenylcyclopropenone (DPC). These TCRs come from a woman aged 45-60 years with alopecia areata. Some clones in this sample may be carry-over from other donors' samples.

V gene TRBV7-9 combines with J gene TRBJ2-1; 9 bases match TRBD2. The CDR3 is made up of 14 amino acids. Germline loops: CDR1 SEHNR, CDR2 FQNEAQ (reference sequence). J gave up 5 bases and V 5 bases, and 4 bases lay outside the gene matches. The chain's CDR3 is CASSASGAHNEQFF. Here the CDR3 DNA reads TGTGCCAGCAGCGCTAGCGGGGCCCACAATGAGCAGTTCTTC.

The rearrangement links TRBV18 to TRBJ2-3; a possible D gene is TRBD2 (6 bases). Germline-derived CDR1 and CDR2 are KGHSH and LQKENI. V lost 3 bases to trimming and J lost 4 bases, with 17 bases between them. This CDR3 region has 16 residues. The CDR3 coding sequence is TGTGCCAGCTCACCCGTGGCGGGATCGTCCCCAGATACGCAGTATTTT. Amino acid sequence: CASSPVAGSSPDTQYF.

The sample holds many counts of this clonotype. The rearrangement joins TRBV5-1 to TRBJ2-3, with 8 bases lining up with TRBD1. Germline V gene data show CDR1 as SGHRS and CDR2 as YFSETQ. CDR3 length: 13 residues. The V gene end was trimmed by 9 bases and the J gene end by 2 bases; junction bases not matched to a gene: 5. CDR3 in DNA: TGCGCCACCCAGACAGGGGACACAGATACGCAGTATTTT. It is translated as CATQTGDTDTQYF.

This chain connects TRBV18 to TRBJ1-2; D not certain. The germline V gene encodes CDR1 KGHSH and CDR2 LQKENI. This CDR3 is 14 amino acids long. V shed 0 bases and J shed 4 bases, with 9 bases lying between them. The DNA of the CDR3 is TGTGCCAGCTCACCACCGGAGGGAAGCTATGGCTACACCTTC. This translates into CASSPPEGSYGYTF.

This clonotype has more than one count but fewer than ten. This chain connects TRBV7-8 to TRBJ1-3, with unresolved D. The ends were cut back, 1 base at V and 0 bases at J, with 7 bases in the middle. CDR1 is SGHVS and CDR2 is FQNEAQ in the germline V gene. This CDR3 comprises 15 residues. In DNA, the CDR3 is TGTGCCAGCAGCTTAGGACATAACTCTGGAAACACCATATATTTT. Amino acid sequence: CASSLGHNSGNTIYF.

This clonotype was counted only a few times. This chain joins TRBV29-1 and TRBJ2-2; D call uncertain. Germline V gene data show CDR1 as SQVTM and CDR2 as ANQGSEA. V lost 4 bases to trimming and J lost 3 bases, with 9 bases between them. CDR3 length: 13 residues. The CDR3 nucleotides read TGCAGCGTTGTGGCCGCTTACACCGGGGAGCTGTTTTTT. It translates to CSVVAAYTGELFF.

This clonotype was found many times. One end of the junction varies from germline; a read error may be responsible. The chain combines TRBV7-9 with TRBJ2-7; D may be TRBD2 (6 bases). Germline V gene sequence: CDR1 SEHNR, CDR2 FQNEAQ (reference sequence). The CDR3 extends over 15 amino acids. The CDR3 DNA is TGTGCCAGCAGTTTAGCCGGAGGGCGCTCCTACGAGCAGTACTTC. This sequence encodes CASSLAGGRSYEQYF.

This clonotype was seen ten or more times. The chain combines TRBV11-3 with TRBJ2-2, with TRBD2 identical over 7 bases. This CDR3 spans 17 amino acids. Germline V CDR1 and CDR2: SGHNT, YENEEA. V was pared by 1 base and J by 6 bases, with 11 bases of the junction left unmatched. In nucleotides, the CDR3 is TGTGCCAGCAGCTTAGGACCGTGGCGGGGGACTCCCGGGGAGCTGTTTTTT. Its protein product is CASSLGPWRGTPGELFF.

In its sample, this clonotype was seen many times. The chain carries TRBV20-1 and TRBJ2-3, with a tentative D call TRBD2 (6 bases). This CDR3 region has 12 residues. Trimming shortened V by 6 bases and J by 2 bases, and 9 bases separated the two germline ends. Germline CDR1 reads DFQATT; CDR2 reads SNEGSKA (reference sequence). CDR3 loop: CSARTNTDTQYF. In DNA, the CDR3 is TGCAGTGCCCGGACTAACACAGATACGCAGTATTTT.

The chain has TRBV29-1 and TRBJ1-1; D is unclear. Trimming removed 0 bases from V and 0 bases from J, with 11 bases in between. The germline CDR1 and CDR2 sequences are SQVTM and ANQGSEA. The CDR3 is 15 residues long. CDR3 nucleotide sequence: TGCAGCGTTGAAGAGGGTGGCAGGTTGAACACTGAAGCTTTCTTT. It is translated as CSVEEGGRLNTEAFF.

The chain employs TRBV10-3 and TRBJ2-7, with TRBD1 matching over 7 bases. The germline gives CDR1 ENHRY, CDR2 SYGVKD. CDR3 length equals 15 residues. After removal of 0 bases from V and 1 base from J, the junction contained 3 bases not matched to a gene. The CDR3 nucleotides read TGTGCCATCAGTGAGTCAGGGACAGCATCCTACGAGCAGTACTTC. As protein: CAISESGTASYEQYF.

This clonotype was detected many times. The gene calls are TRBV6-1 and TRBJ2-7; 9 bases agree with TRBD2. The CDR3 has 17 amino acids. The ends lost 4 bases at V and 0 bases at J; junction bases unmatched: 10. The germline V gene has CDR1 MNHNS and CDR2 SASEGT. Written as DNA, the CDR3 is TGTGCCAGCAGTGTCAGCGGGAGGATCCGGAGCTCCTACGAGCAGTACTTC. This encodes CASSVSGRIRSSYEQYF.

The chain has TRBV5-1 and TRBJ2-5; 11 positions agree with TRBD2. From germline, CDR1 is SGHRS and CDR2 YFSETQ. V lost 4 bases, J lost 2 bases, and 7 bases stayed unmatched. The CDR3 runs 16 residues. The CDR3 region is CASSAGLAAVQETQYF. CDR3 DNA: TGCGCCAGCAGCGCGGGACTAGCGGCGGTACAAGAGACCCAGTACTTC.